This T cell receptor beta chain was captured in a study of T cells after yellow fever vaccination. Whole-study results and caveats: A faster peak, day 5 versus 15, was reached by the weaker secondary response. A minor fraction of clonotypes spanned both CD4 and CD8 compartments.

The V segment lost 7 bases and the J segment 6 bases; nucleotides outside the gene matches: 12. CDR1 is SGHTA, CDR2 FQGNSA, per germline. This CDR3 is built from 14 residues. TCRdb used MiXCR to reprocess the 5' RACE reads, holding one entry per CDR3 protein. The data show nearly 550,000 distinct CDR3 sequences, 15% to 20% seen once. About this clonotype: What it binds is not known.

The chain joins TRBV7-2 to TRBJ2-7, with 7 bases matching TRBD2. Material: PBMCs, obtained 15 days after the yellow fever booster vaccination. The receptor's source is a man aged 25-45 years who received the YFV17D yellow fever vaccine. Here the CDR3 reads CASTPWDYPGEQYF. Here the CDR3 DNA reads TGTGCCAGCACCCCCTGGGACTACCCTGGCGAGCAGTACTTC.